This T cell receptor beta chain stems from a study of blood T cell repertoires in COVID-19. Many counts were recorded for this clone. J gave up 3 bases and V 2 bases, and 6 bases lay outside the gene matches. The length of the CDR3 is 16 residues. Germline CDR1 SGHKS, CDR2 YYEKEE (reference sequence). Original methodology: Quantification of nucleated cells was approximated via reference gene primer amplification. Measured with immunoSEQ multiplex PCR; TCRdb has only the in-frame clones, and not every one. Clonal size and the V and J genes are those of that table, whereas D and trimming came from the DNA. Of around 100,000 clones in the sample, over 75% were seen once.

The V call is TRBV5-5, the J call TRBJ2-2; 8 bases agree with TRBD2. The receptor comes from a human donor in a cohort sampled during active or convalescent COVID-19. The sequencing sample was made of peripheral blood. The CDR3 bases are TGTGCCAGCAGCTTTCGGGGGGGCGCCGACACCGGGGAGCTGTTTTTT. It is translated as CASSFRGGADTGELFF.